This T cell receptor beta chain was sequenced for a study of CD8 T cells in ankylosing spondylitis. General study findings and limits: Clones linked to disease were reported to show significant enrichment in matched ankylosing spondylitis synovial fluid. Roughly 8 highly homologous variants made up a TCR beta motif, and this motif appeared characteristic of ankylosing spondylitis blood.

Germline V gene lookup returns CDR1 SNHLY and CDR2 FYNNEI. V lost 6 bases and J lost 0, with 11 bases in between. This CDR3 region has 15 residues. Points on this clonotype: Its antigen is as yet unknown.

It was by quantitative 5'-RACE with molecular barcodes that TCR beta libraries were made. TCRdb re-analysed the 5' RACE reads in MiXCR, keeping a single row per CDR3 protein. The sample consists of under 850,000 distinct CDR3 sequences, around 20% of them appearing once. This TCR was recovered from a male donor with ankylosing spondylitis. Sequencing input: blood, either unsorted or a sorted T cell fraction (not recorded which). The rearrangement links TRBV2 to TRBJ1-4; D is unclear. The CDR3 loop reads CASRPYYATNEKLFF. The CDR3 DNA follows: TGTGCCAGCAGACCTTATTATGCAACTAATGAAAAACTGTTTTTT.